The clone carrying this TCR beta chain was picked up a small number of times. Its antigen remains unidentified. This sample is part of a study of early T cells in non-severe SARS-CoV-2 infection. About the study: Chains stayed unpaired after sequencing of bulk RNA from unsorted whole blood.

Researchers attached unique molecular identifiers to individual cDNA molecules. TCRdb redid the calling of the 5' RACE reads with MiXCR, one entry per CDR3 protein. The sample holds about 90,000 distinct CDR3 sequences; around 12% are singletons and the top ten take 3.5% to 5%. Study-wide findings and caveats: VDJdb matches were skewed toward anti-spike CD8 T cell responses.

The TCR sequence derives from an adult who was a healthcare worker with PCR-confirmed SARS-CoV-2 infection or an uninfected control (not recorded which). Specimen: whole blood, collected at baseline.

The CDR3 loop reads CASSYDSAGLNTGELFF. In DNA form, the CDR3 reads TGTGCCAGCAGTTATGATTCGGCGGGCTTGAACACCGGGGAGCTGTTTTTT. The chain employs TRBV6-5 and TRBJ2-2; tentatively, D is TRBD2 (5 bases). The CDR3 covers 17 residues. CDR1 is MNHEY and CDR2 is SVGAGI in the germline V gene. The germline V and J ends were trimmed by 3 bases and 1 base, with 15 bases remaining between them.